At least ten counts were recorded for the clone carrying this T cell receptor beta chain. CDR3 and TCR beta VDJ profiling relied on genomic DNA as the template. TCRdb reanalysed the reads using MiXCR and keeps one entry per CDR3 protein. The sample includes about 170,000 distinct CDR3 sequences, around 45% of them seen just once. The sample belongs to a study of CD8+CD57+ T cells in acquired aplastic anemia. V was pared by 5 bases and J by 1 base, with 8 bases between. The CDR3 has 13 residues. The TCR originated in a human donor in good health. The chain combines TRBV12-3 or TRBV12-4 with TRBJ2-5, with unresolved D. Material for sequencing was sorted CD4+, CD8+, or CD8+CD57+ T cells (not recorded which) from PBMCs. The CDR3 loop is CASSLRPQETQYF. Written as DNA, the CDR3 is TGTGCCAGCAGTCTCAGGCCCCAAGAGACCCAGTACTTC.